These 26 T cell receptor beta chains were sequenced from one sample in a study of blood T cell repertoires in COVID-19. Data came from immunoSEQ multiplex PCR; TCRdb stores just in-frame clones and leaves some out. The sample consists of over 300,000 clones, about 90% of them appearing once. Sequencing input: peripheral blood. These TCRs come from a man aged 35-49 years with acute or convalescent COVID-19.

As DNA, the CDR3 is TGCGCCAGCAGCCCTGACGGGAATCAGCCCCAGCATTTT. It is translated as CASSPDGNQPQHF. This sequence joins TRBV5-1 and TRBJ1-5; no firm D call. Germline CDR1 and CDR2: SGHRS and YFSETQ. The V gene lost 4 bases and the J gene lost 4 bases, with 9 bases spanning the gap. The CDR3 has 13 residues.

The V call is TRBV27, the J call TRBJ1-5; TRBD1 matches at 8 bases. The CDR3 is 16 residues long. Germline lookup yields CDR1 MNHEY and CDR2 SMNVEV (reference sequence). The V segment lost 2 bases and the J segment 0 bases; nucleotides outside the gene matches: 3. In DNA, the CDR3 is TGTGCCAGCAGTTTACGAACAGGGGGTAGCAATCAGCCCCAGCATTTT. Encoded protein: CASSLRTGGSNQPQHF.

This rearrangement joins TRBV6-2 or TRBV6-3 to TRBJ1-5; D may be TRBD1 (5 bases). Trimming removed 2 bases at V and 0 bases at J, with 14 bases between. CDR3 length: 17 residues. Germline V gene data show CDR1 as MNHEY and CDR2 as SVGEGT. Here the CDR3 DNA reads TGTGCCAGCAGTTACCCCCGGGGGGAGAATAGCAATCAGCCCCAGCATTTT. Its protein product is CASSYPRGENSNQPQHF.

The chain employs TRBV15 and TRBJ2-1; 9 positions match TRBD1. Germline CDR1 is LNHNV and CDR2 is YYDKDF (reference sequence). The CDR3 is 16 amino acids. Losses at the gene ends were 0 bases for V and 2 bases for J; bases not matched to a gene: 2. The CDR3 nucleotides are TGTGCCACCAGCAGAGACCGGGACAGGGCCTACAATGAGCAGTTCTTC. It codes for CATSRDRDRAYNEQFF.

V usage is TRBV6-5 and J usage is TRBJ2-1, with 10 positions matching TRBD2. Germline CDR1 and CDR2: MNHEY and SVGAGI. Unmatched junction bases numbered 6, after V lost 3 bases and J lost 4 bases. This CDR3 is 16 amino acids long. The CDR3 reads CASSYPSGSLYNEQFF. CDR3 nucleotide sequence: TGTGCCAGCAGTTATCCTAGCGGGAGTTTGTACAATGAGCAGTTCTTC.

The chain combines TRBV6-5 with TRBJ2-7, with D maybe TRBD1 (6 bases). This CDR3 comprises 16 residues. Trimming pared 0 bases from V and 2 bases from J, leaving 14 bases between. CDR1 is MNHEY and CDR2 is SVGAGI in the germline V gene. This CDR3 is CASSYSSWQGTYEQYF. The CDR3 DNA is TGTGCCAGCAGTTACTCGAGTTGGCAGGGGACCTACGAGCAGTACTTC.

V gene TRBV3-1 (or the pseudogene TRBV3-2) combines with J gene TRBJ2-1; maybe TRBD1 (6 bases). This CDR3 is built from 15 residues. Germline V lookup: CDR1 LGHDT, CDR2 YNNKEL (reference sequence). Trimming pared 0 bases from V and 10 bases from J, leaving 16 bases between. CDR3 in amino acids: CASSQEVGTGTEQFF. The CDR3 DNA is TGTGCCAGCAGCCAAGAGGTGGGAACCGGGACAGAGCAGTTCTTC.

This clone was recorded once. The CDR3 region has the DNA TGTGCCAGCAGTGAACGGGACAGACACCCTAACTATGGCTACACCTTC. Its translation is CASSERDRHPNYGYTF. The V call is TRBV2, the J call TRBJ1-2, with TRBD1 matching over 7 bases. The trim removed 2 bases at V and 0 bases at J, leaving 6 bases unmatched. This CDR3 comprises 16 residues. In germline, CDR1 is SNHLY, CDR2 FYNNEI.

In this sample, this clone turned up a few times. The genes are TRBV6-4 and TRBJ2-3, with a weak D call TRBD2 (6 bases). Between the trimmed V and J ends, which lost 3 bases and 4 bases, there was a span of 11 bases. There are 14 residues in the CDR3. Germline V gene data show CDR1 as MRHNA and CDR2 as SNTAGT. CDR3: CASSDLGEADTQYF. The DNA for the CDR3 is TGTGCCAGCAGTGATCTAGGGGAGGCAGATACGCAGTATTTT.

The chain's CDR3 is CASSIKGRGRAYEQYF. CDR3 DNA: TGTGCCAGTAGTATTAAGGGCAGGGGGCGAGCCTACGAGCAGTACTTC. The chain links TRBV19 to TRBJ2-7, with 8 bases matching TRBD1. Germline trimming cut 3 bases from V and 2 bases from J; bases unmatched to any gene: 9. Germline-derived CDR1 and CDR2 are LNHDA and SQIVND (reference sequence). There are 16 residues in the CDR3.

The gene calls are TRBV2 and TRBJ2-7, with 10 bases identical to TRBD2. The germline V gene has CDR1 SNHLY and CDR2 FYNNEI. The CDR3 is 15 residues long. V shed 8 bases and J 1 base; nucleotides not matched to a gene: 8. Written as DNA, the CDR3 is TGTGCCAGCGGCCGGACTAGCGGTAAATCCTACGAGCAGTACTTC. It is translated as CASGRTSGKSYEQYF. Using reference TRBV2 and TRBJ2-7 for the parts outside the CDR3, the full variable domain is EPEVTQTPSHQVTQMGQEVILRCVPISNHLYFYWYRQILGQKVEFLVSFYNNEISEKSEIFDDQFSVERPDGSNFTLKIRSTKLEDSAMYFCASGRTSGKSYEQYFGPGTRLTVT.

The rearrangement links TRBV5-8 to TRBJ2-7; 7 bases are shared with TRBD1. The length of the CDR3 is 13 residues. The ends lost 4 bases at V and 0 bases at J; junction bases unmatched: 1. CDR1 and CDR2 from the germline V gene are SGHTS and YDEGEE. CDR3 nucleotides: TGTGCCAGCAGCCGGACAGGCTCCTACGAGCAGTACTTC. Its translation: CASSRTGSYEQYF.

The chain is built from TRBV5-4 and TRBJ2-7, with TRBD1 matching 12 bases. In germline, CDR1 is SGHNT, CDR2 YYREEE (reference sequence). This CDR3 has 15 residues. Losses at the gene ends were 4 bases for V and 2 bases for J; bases not matched to a gene: 4. CDR3 DNA: TGTGCCAGCAGCGAAGGGACAGGGGGCGCCTACGAGCAGTACTTC. It yields the protein CASSEGTGGAYEQYF.

The genes are TRBV5-1 and TRBJ2-2; 9 nucleotides match TRBD2. Germline V gene sequence: CDR1 SGHRS, CDR2 YFSETQ. J was trimmed by 2 bases and V by 5 bases; bases with no gene match: 4. This CDR3 has 15 residues. The CDR3 nucleotides read TGCGCCAGCAGTGTGCGGGAGGGTAACACCGGGGAGCTGTTTTTT. Amino acid sequence: CASSVREGNTGELFF.

This clone was recorded only once. The rearrangement uses TRBV5-1 and TRBJ2-1, with D tentatively TRBD2 (7 bases). V shed 5 bases and J shed 0 bases, with 15 bases lying between them. Germline V gene sequence: CDR1 SGHRS, CDR2 YFSETQ. The CDR3 consists of 16 residues. For the CDR3, the DNA is TGCGCCAGCAGGAAAGGGGGGGGCGGCTCCTACAATGAGCAGTTCTTC. The encoded protein is CASRKGGGGSYNEQFF. The complete variable domain, with remaining parts taken from reference TRBV5-1 and TRBJ2-1, reads KAGVTQTPRYLIKTRGQQVTLSCSPISGHRSVSWYQQTPGQGLQFLFEYFSETQRNKGNFPGRFSGRQFSNSRSEMNVSTLELGDSALYLCASRKGGGGSYNEQFFGPGTRLTVL.

The J gene is TRBJ2-2, the V gene TRBV28; D might be TRBD2 (6 bases). From germline, CDR1 is MDHEN and CDR2 SYDVKM. Trimming took off 3 bases at V and 0 bases at J, with 8 bases between the two ends. The CDR3 has 15 amino acids. The CDR3 coding sequence is TGTGCCAGCAGTTTGAGGGACTCGAACACCGGGGAGCTGTTTTTT. Its protein is CASSLRDSNTGELFF.

The rearrangement uses TRBV20-1 and TRBJ2-2, with TRBD1 matching 10 bases. Unmatched junction bases numbered 14, after V lost 3 bases and J lost 1 base. Germline V gene sequence: CDR1 DFQATT, CDR2 SNEGSKA (reference sequence). This CDR3 has 19 residues. The CDR3 is CSASSAGTGALRNTGELFF. The CDR3 nucleotides read TGCAGTGCTAGTTCGGCCGGGACAGGGGCCCTGAGGAACACCGGGGAGCTGTTTTTT.

The V call is TRBV24-1, the J call TRBJ2-1; 12 bases agree with TRBD2. V shed 3 bases and J 4 bases; nucleotides not matched to a gene: 3. The CDR3 is 16 amino acids. Germline loops: CDR1 KGHDR, CDR2 SFDVKD. CDR3 sequence reads: CATSDATSGRYNEQFF. CDR3 nucleotide sequence: TGTGCCACCAGTGATGCGACTAGCGGGAGATACAATGAGCAGTTCTTC.

This clone was counted between two and nine times. DNA of the CDR3: TGTGCCAGCAGCATCGGGACTAGCGGGCTCTACAATGAGCAGTTCTTC. Its translation: CASSIGTSGLYNEQFF. The chain is built from TRBV5-5 and TRBJ2-1, with 12 bases fitting TRBD2. The V and J ends lost 4 bases and 3 bases, in that order; junction bases with no gene match: 5. Germline-derived CDR1 and CDR2 are SGHKS and YYEKEE (reference sequence). The CDR3 extends over 16 amino acids.

This clone was seen only once. CDR3 amino acids: CASSDPGQGLQSFNEKLFF. The CDR3, as DNA: TGTGCCAGCAGCGACCCGGGACAGGGGCTCCAGTCCTTTAATGAAAAACTGTTTTTT. The chain links TRBV21-1 to TRBJ1-4; the table's TRBD1 call for D was not verified on the DNA. TRBV21-1 is a documented pseudogene. The CDR3 runs 19 residues.

Concerning this clone itself: One end of the junction varies from germline; a read error may be responsible. V usage is TRBV11-2 and J usage is TRBJ1-1; no definite D call. CDR3 length equals 12 residues. The germline CDR1 and CDR2 sequences are SGHAT and FQNNGV. CDR3 DNA: TGTGTCAGCAGCTTAGGATCAGCGAGAGCTTTCTTT. Protein: CVSSLGSARAFF.

The genes are TRBV28 and TRBJ2-7, with TRBD1 as a possible D gene (5 bases). The CDR3 has 16 amino acids. The V and J ends lost 3 bases and 0 bases respectively, with 15 bases between them. CDR1 is MDHEN and CDR2 is SYDVKM in the germline V gene. The CDR3 coding sequence is TGTGCCAGCAGTTTCACGGCCAGGGCCCCCTCCTACGAGCAGTACTTC. Residues: CASSFTARAPSYEQYF.

This rearrangement joins TRBV19 to TRBJ1-1, with TRBD1 identical over 12 bases. The CDR3 length is 17 residues. Trimming removed 5 bases from V and 0 bases from J; junction bases left unmatched: 7. Germline V gene sequence: CDR1 LNHDA, CDR2 SQIVND (reference sequence). The CDR3 bases are TGTGCCAGTAGTGGGGACAGGGGGCCGGGAATGAACACTGAAGCTTTCTTT. It translates to CASSGDRGPGMNTEAFF. Full variable domain (rest looked up from reference TRBV19 and TRBJ1-1): DGGITQSPKYLFRKEGQNVTLSCEQNLNHDAMYWYRQDPGQGLRLIYYSQIVNDFQKGDIAEGYSVSREKKESFPLTVTSAQKNPTAFYLCASSGDRGPGMNTEAFFGQGTRLTVV.

The chain joins TRBV27 to TRBJ2-7; D is undetermined. The V gene's germline CDR1 is MNHEY and CDR2 SMNVEV (reference sequence). Trimming removed 0 bases at V and 4 bases at J, with 10 bases between. The CDR3 is made up of 14 amino acids. CDR3 sequence (DNA): TGTGCCAGCAGTTTATCGCCCTTCGGGTACGAGCAGTACTTC. Its protein is CASSLSPFGYEQYF.

This chain uses TRBV5-1 with TRBJ2-7, with 7 positions matching TRBD2. There are 15 residues in the CDR3. V shed 4 bases, J shed 2 bases, and the junction held 9 bases outside the gene matches. Per germline, CDR1 SGHRS and CDR2 YFSETQ. For the CDR3, the DNA is TGCGCCAGCAGCCTTAATAGCGGGCCTACCTACGAGCAGTACTTC. It specifies CASSLNSGPTYEQYF.

The V call is TRBV12-3 or TRBV12-4, the J call TRBJ1-1; 7 nucleotides match TRBD1. The ends lost 4 bases at V and 4 bases at J; junction bases unmatched: 3. The CDR3 totals 13 residues. The CDR3 DNA reads TGTGCCAGCAGTTATACAGGGGCCACTGAAGCTTTCTTT. As protein: CASSYTGATEAFF.